The 31 T cell receptor beta chains in this list originate from one sample, sequenced in a study of CD8+ T cells in alopecia areata. cDNA reverse transcribed from extracted RNA served as the sequencing template. Assay used: immunoSEQ multiplex PCR; TCRdb lists only in-frame clones, some missing. The sample contains hundreds of thousands of clones, less than 45% of which appear only once. Sample treatment: oral pan-JAK inhibitor, 5-10 mg twice daily. Source: CD4+ T cells sorted from blood, taken around week 34, from a patient treated with tofacitinib. These receptors all come from a human donor with alopecia areata.

The chain recombines TRBV6-6 with TRBJ1-5; D unresolved. The V gene lost 8 bases and the J gene lost 2 bases, with 10 bases spanning the gap. This CDR3 is built from 13 residues. The germline V gene encodes CDR1 MNHNY and CDR2 SVGAGI (reference sequence). CDR3 amino acids: CASVDFGNQPQHF. CDR3 in DNA: TGTGCCAGCGTGGATTTCGGCAATCAGCCCCAGCATTTT.

The chain combines TRBV5-4 with TRBJ2-7; D might be TRBD1 (7 bases). The CDR3 length is 15 residues. The V gene lost 0 bases and the J gene lost 5 bases, with 15 bases spanning the gap. The germline CDR1 and CDR2 sequences are SGHNT and YYREEE (reference sequence). The CDR3 reads CASSLAPGGSNEQYF. DNA for the CDR3: TGTGCCAGCAGCTTGGCCCCAGGGGGGAGTAACGAGCAGTACTTC.

This chain links TRBV5-4 with TRBJ1-2, with D perhaps TRBD1 (5 bases). The CDR3 is 13 amino acids. Deletions cut 4 bases from V and 7 bases from J, with 14 bases between. Germline CDR1 is SGHNT and CDR2 is YYREEE (reference sequence). CDR3 region: CASSHPIRGGYTF. The DNA for the CDR3 is TGTGCCAGCAGCCACCCTATAAGGGGTGGCTACACCTTC.

There are a few counts of this clone. This chain joins TRBV29-1 and TRBJ2-1, with D unclear. The CDR3 runs 12 residues. Germline-derived CDR1 and CDR2 are SQVTM and ANQGSEA. The ends were cut back, 4 bases at V and 5 bases at J, with 9 bases in the middle. CDR3: CSVVIVDNEQFF. In DNA form, the CDR3 reads TGCAGCGTTGTAATTGTAGACAATGAGCAGTTCTTC.

This chain uses TRBV2 with TRBJ2-3, with D perhaps given as TRBD1 or TRBD2 (5 bases each). The CDR3 has 14 amino acids. V was cut by 8 bases and J by 2 bases, with 14 bases left in between. Germline values: CDR1 SNHLY, CDR2 FYNNEI. The CDR3 region has the DNA TGTGCCAGCCAGAGAGGGGCCGTCACAGATACGCAGTATTTT. This gives the protein CASQRGAVTDTQYF.

This chain links TRBV18 with TRBJ2-1; 9 positions agree with TRBD1. CDR1 and CDR2 (germline): KGHSH, LQKENI. J was trimmed by 4 bases and V by 4 bases; bases with no gene match: 5. The CDR3 length is 15 residues. CDR3 residues: CASSQGTGIYNEQFF. CDR3 sequence (DNA): TGTGCCAGCTCACAGGGGACAGGGATATACAATGAGCAGTTCTTC.

The genes are TRBV7-3 and TRBJ2-7, with D perhaps being TRBD1 or TRBD2 (5 bases each). Trimming stripped 2 bases from V and 2 bases from J, with 19 bases between. The CDR3 has 17 amino acids. Germline assignment: CDR1 SGHTA and CDR2 FQGTGA. The CDR3 spells CASSLGSWGRYAYEQYF. In DNA, the CDR3 is TGTGCCAGCAGCTTAGGTTCCTGGGGACGGTACGCCTACGAGCAGTACTTC.

The chain has TRBV4-1 and TRBJ2-3, with 8 bases lining up with TRBD2. Germline V lookup: CDR1 MGHRA, CDR2 YSYEKL. V gave up 3 bases and J gave up 0 bases; unmatched junction bases: 8. The CDR3 extends over 17 amino acids. CDR3 coding DNA: TGCGCCAGCAGCCAGGACGGGGGGGCAGGGAGCACAGATACGCAGTATTTT. This sequence encodes CASSQDGGAGSTDTQYF.

The chain is built from TRBV7-9 and TRBJ1-4, with 7 bases that match TRBD1. V lost 6 bases, J lost 6 bases, and 19 bases stayed unmatched. This CDR3 has 18 residues. The germline gives CDR1 SEHNR, CDR2 FQNEAQ (reference sequence). The CDR3 here is CASSKPSTGMDKDEKLFF. The CDR3 DNA reads as TGTGCCAGCAGTAAACCGTCGACAGGGATGGATAAGGATGAAAAACTGTTTTTT.

CDR3: CASCIRPGQGNGYTF. Here the CDR3 DNA reads TGTGCCAGCTGTATCCGACCGGGACAGGGAAATGGCTACACCTTC. V gene TRBV6-5 combines with J gene TRBJ1-2; 9 bases match TRBD1. Trimming took 8 bases from V and 6 from J; bases not matched to a gene: 13. The CDR3 covers 15 residues. Germline assignment: CDR1 MNHEY and CDR2 SVGAGI.

This clone was counted only a few times. The rearrangement joins TRBV7-2 to TRBJ2-7; D is uncertain. Trimming shortened V by 1 base and J by 0 bases, and 7 bases separated the two germline ends. CDR1 is SGHTA and CDR2 is FQGNSA in the germline V gene. The CDR3 covers 14 residues. CDR3 amino acids: CASSLELHSYEQYF. The DNA for the CDR3 is TGTGCCAGCAGCTTAGAACTCCACTCCTACGAGCAGTACTTC.

The J gene is TRBJ2-7, the V gene TRBV5-1; possible D gene TRBD1, 7 bases. Germline V gene sequence: CDR1 SGHRS, CDR2 YFSETQ. CDR3 size: 13 residues. The germline V and J ends were trimmed by 3 bases and 4 bases, with 11 bases remaining between them. The CDR3 spells CASSSTGRYEQYF. CDR3 in DNA: TGCGCCAGCAGCTCGACAGGGAGGTACGAGCAGTACTTC.

The chain joins TRBV5-1 to TRBJ2-1; D may be TRBD2 (6 bases). CDR3 length: 15 residues. The V gene's germline CDR1 is SGHRS and CDR2 YFSETQ. The V and J ends lost 4 bases and 4 bases respectively, with 15 bases between them. The CDR3 DNA follows: TGCGCCAGCAGCCGTCAGCCCGGGAGTTACAATGAGCAGTTCTTC. Its protein is CASSRQPGSYNEQFF.

The chain employs TRBV2 and TRBJ2-3; a weak D match, TRBD2 (5 bases). The CDR3 loop spans 12 amino acids. Trimming shortened V by 5 bases and J by 4 bases, and 7 bases separated the two germline ends. The germline CDR1 and CDR2 sequences are SNHLY and FYNNEI. In DNA, the CDR3 is TGTGCCAGCAGTCGGGATGCAGATACGCAGTATTTT. It is translated as CASSRDADTQYF. The full variable domain, with the rest looked up from reference TRBV2 and TRBJ2-3, is EPEVTQTPSHQVTQMGQEVILRCVPISNHLYFYWYRQILGQKVEFLVSFYNNEISEKSEIFDDQFSVERPDGSNFTLKIRSTKLEDSAMYFCASSRDADTQYFGPGTRLTVL.

V usage is TRBV7-7 and J usage is TRBJ2-2; 9 bases agree with TRBD2. The CDR3 length is 15 residues. The V gene's germline CDR1 is SSHAT and CDR2 FNYEAQ (reference sequence). V shed 3 bases and J 4 bases; nucleotides not matched to a gene: 3. CDR3 coding DNA: TGTGCCAGCAGCTTTCGAGCGGGGGGCACCGGGGAGCTGTTTTTT. It specifies CASSFRAGGTGELFF. The full variable domain, its missing parts supplied by reference TRBV7-7 and TRBJ2-2, is GAGVSQSPRYKVTKRGQDVTLRCDPISSHATLYWYQQALGQGPEFLTYFNYEAQPDKSGLPSDRFSAERPEGSISTLTIQRTEQRDSAMYRCASSFRAGGTGELFFGEGSRLTVL.

This rearrangement joins TRBV20-1 to TRBJ2-1; no clear D. There are 11 residues in the CDR3. V was trimmed by 2 bases and J by 4 bases, leaving 3 bases between them. CDR1 is DFQATT, CDR2 SNEGSKA, per germline (reference sequence). CDR3 residues: CSARPYNEQFF. The CDR3 bases are TGCAGTGCTAGACCTTACAATGAGCAGTTCTTC.

V gene TRBV7-9 combines with J gene TRBJ1-2; possibly TRBD1 for D (6 bases). Trimming pared 11 bases from V and 6 bases from J, leaving 19 bases between. Germline loops: CDR1 SEHNR, CDR2 FQNEAQ (reference sequence). CDR3 size: 13 residues. The CDR3 nucleotides are TGTGCCCTAAACGAACAGGGTTCGGATGGCTACACCTTC. Encoded protein: CALNEQGSDGYTF. The whole variable domain, filled in from reference TRBV7-9 and TRBJ1-2, reads DTGVSQNPRHKITKRGQNVTFRCDPISEHNRLYWYRQTLGQGPEFLTYFQNEAQLEKSRLLSDRFSAERPKGSFSTLEIQRTEQGDSAMYLCALNEQGSDGYTFGSGTRLTVV.

The V gene is TRBV6-5, the J gene TRBJ2-3; D unresolved. Trimming removed 0 bases at V and 0 bases at J, with 10 bases between. CDR3 length: 16 amino acids. Per the germline V gene, CDR1 is MNHEY and CDR2 is SVGAGI. CDR3 region: CASSYSSLQSTDTQYF. The CDR3 DNA is TGTGCCAGCAGTTACTCTTCGCTCCAGAGCACAGATACGCAGTATTTT.

The V gene is TRBV6-5, the J gene TRBJ2-2, with 10 nucleotides matching TRBD2. Trimming removed 6 bases from V and 3 bases from J; junction bases left unmatched: 4. CDR1 is MNHEY, CDR2 SVGAGI, per germline. The CDR3 contains 15 residues. The DNA of the CDR3 is TGTGCCAGCAGCTCCGGACTAGCGGACACCGGGGAGCTGTTTTTT. It is translated as CASSSGLADTGELFF.

The chain uses TRBV30 and TRBJ1-4, with D perhaps matching TRBD1 (5 bases). The CDR3 is 14 residues long. V lost 6 bases, J lost 0 bases, and 11 bases lay in between. Germline-derived CDR1 and CDR2 are GTSNPN and SVGIG (reference sequence). CDR3 protein: CACWRGATNEKLFF. The DNA of the CDR3 is TGTGCCTGTTGGAGGGGTGCAACTAATGAAAAACTGTTTTTT. Looking up the rest from reference TRBV30 and TRBJ1-4 gives the full variable domain: SQTIHQWPATLVQPVGSPLSLECTVEGTSNPNLYWYRQAAGRGLQLLFYSVGIGQISSEVPQNLSASRPQDRQFILSSKKLLLSDSGFYLCACWRGATNEKLFFGSGTQLSVL.

This clone was recorded only once. V gene TRBV5-6 combines with J gene TRBJ2-2; D gene uncertain. CDR1 is SGHDT, CDR2 YYEEEE, per germline. V was trimmed by 7 bases and J by 1 base, leaving 17 bases between them. The CDR3 runs to 16 residues. The CDR3 region has the DNA TGTGCCAGCCAGTCAACCGGTGGGGTGAACACCGGGGAGCTGTTTTTT. It translates to CASQSTGGVNTGELFF. The full variable domain, completed using reference TRBV5-6 and TRBJ2-2, is DAGVTQSPTHLIKTRGQQVTLRCSPKSGHDTVSWYQQALGQGPQFIFQYYEEEERQRGNFPDRFSGHQFPNYSSELNVNALLLGDSALYLCASQSTGGVNTGELFFGEGSRLTVL.

This clone was detected only a few times. Other DNA sequences in the sample encode the same CDR3. The V gene is TRBV6-1, the J gene TRBJ2-1; no definite D call. The length of the CDR3 is 11 residues. With 7 bases removed from V and 4 bases from J, the gap between germline ends came to 5 bases. Germline V gives CDR1 MNHNS, CDR2 SASEGT. DNA of the CDR3: TGTGCCAGCACCAGTTACAATGAGCAGTTCTTC. It encodes CASTSYNEQFF.

The chain is built from TRBV6-5 and TRBJ2-7; D gene ambiguous. The CDR3 totals 12 residues. Trimming stripped 4 bases from V and 2 bases from J, with 6 bases between. Per the germline V gene, CDR1 is MNHEY and CDR2 is SVGAGI. CDR3 sequence (DNA): TGTGCCAGCAGTTTAGTACCCTACGAGCAGTACTTC. Translated, it gives CASSLVPYEQYF.

This chain joins TRBV12-5 and TRBJ1-5; D is undetermined. Trimming removed 6 bases at V and 4 bases at J, with 10 bases between. This CDR3 comprises 13 residues. Per germline, CDR1 LGHNT and CDR2 FRNRAP. The CDR3 here is CASGYSGNQPQHF. The CDR3 DNA follows: TGTGCTAGTGGCTATTCGGGGAATCAGCCCCAGCATTTT.

This clone was seen only a few times. The CDR3 nucleotides read TGTGCCAGCAGCTCCACCTTAAAGGAAGGGGCCTTATATGGCTACACCTTC. Its protein is CASSSTLKEGALYGYTF. This chain connects TRBV7-2 to TRBJ1-2; tentative D call: TRBD1 (5 bases). Trimming pared 4 bases from V and 5 bases from J, leaving 23 bases between. The CDR3 consists of 17 residues. Germline V gives CDR1 SGHTA, CDR2 FQGNSA.

This clone showed up just a few times. The chain uses TRBV7-2 and TRBJ1-1; no clear D. Trimming pared 2 bases from V and 1 base from J, leaving 11 bases between. CDR3 length: 15 amino acids. Germline values: CDR1 SGHTA, CDR2 FQGNSA. The CDR3, as DNA: TGTGCCAGCAGCTTATGGCCGGGAAGGAACACTGAAGCTTTCTTT. It specifies CASSLWPGRNTEAFF.

The genes are TRBV6-1 and TRBJ1-1, with 8 bases lining up with TRBD1. After removal of 5 bases from V and 1 base from J, the junction contained 6 bases not matched to a gene. Germline V gives CDR1 MNHNS, CDR2 SASEGT. This CDR3 is 15 amino acids long. The CDR3 reads CASSPSTGENTEAFF. The CDR3 DNA is TGTGCCAGCAGTCCATCGACAGGGGAGAACACTGAAGCTTTCTTT.

The J gene is TRBJ2-5, the V gene TRBV7-6; unclear D gene. V was shortened by 3 bases and J by 4 bases, with 12 bases between the two germline ends. From germline, CDR1 is SGHVS and CDR2 FNYEAQ. This CDR3 is 14 amino acids long. CDR3 protein: CASSFGRPPETQYF. CDR3 sequence (DNA): TGTGCCAGCAGCTTTGGCAGACCCCCAGAGACCCAGTACTTC.

V usage is TRBV19 and J usage is TRBJ2-7; 7 bases agree with TRBD2. This CDR3 comprises 14 residues. Germline V gene data show CDR1 as LNHDA and CDR2 as SQIVND (reference sequence). V was pared by 8 bases and J by 2 bases, with 9 bases of the junction left unmatched. CDR3 bases: TGTGCCAGTGCGAAGCAGGGAGGGCCCTACGAGCAGTACTTC. Residues: CASAKQGGPYEQYF.

There are a few counts of this clone. This chain uses TRBV30 with TRBJ2-3, with D maybe TRBD2 (5 bases). CDR3 length: 11 residues. Trimming took off 0 bases at V and 8 bases at J, with 6 bases between the two ends. In germline, CDR1 is GTSNPN, CDR2 SVGIG (reference sequence). The CDR3 is CAWSVRGTQYF. The CDR3 bases are TGTGCCTGGAGTGTCCGGGGTACGCAGTATTTT.

The chain couples TRBV25-1 to TRBJ2-5; 13 positions match TRBD2. CDR3 size: 15 residues. The germline CDR1 and CDR2 sequences are MGHDK and SYGVNS. J lost 5 bases, V lost 6 bases, and 6 bases had no gene match. DNA of the CDR3: TGTGCCAGCAGAGGACTAGCGGGAGTGGCGGAGACCCAGTACTTC. Translated, it gives CASRGLAGVAETQYF.